This TCR beta chain was observed in a study of blood T cell repertoires in COVID-19. Across the study: Both acute and convalescent COVID-19 samples were obtained from the United States, Italy and Spain. The analysed material was cDNA or gDNA that came from T cells, B-cell-depleted T cells, or PBMCs.

Authors' analysis steps: The authors estimated nucleated cell counts from reference gene primer amplification. The table came from immunoSEQ multiplex PCR; TCRdb's copy has only in-frame clones and leaves some out. That table gives V, J and clone size, and the DNA gave D and trimming. Of 60,000 to 70,000 clones listed, 80% to 90% are singletons. Germline assignment: CDR1 LNHNV and CDR2 YYDKDF (reference sequence). CDR3 size: 15 residues. V lost 1 base, J lost 2 bases, and 12 bases lay in between. The sample comprised peripheral blood. V usage is TRBV15 and J usage is TRBJ2-7, with D maybe TRBD1 (6 bases). This sequence was found in a man at least 80 years old with acute or convalescent COVID-19. The CDR3 DNA reads as TGTGCCACCAGCAGAGGACAGGTCACTACCTACGAGCAGTACTTC. This translates into CATSRGQVTTYEQYF.